The count of the clone carrying this T cell receptor (beta chain) is one. Sequencing was performed with immunoSEQ multiplex PCR; in TCRdb, only in-frame clones are kept and a portion is missing. The table has some 90,000 clones, approximately 83% seen once. This sample stems from a study of identifying expanded T cells in peripheral blood. J gave up 6 bases and V 6 bases, and 10 bases lay outside the gene matches. CDR3 size: 15 residues. The germline V gene has CDR1 KGHSH and CDR2 LQKENI. Sequenced: blood. The rearrangement joins TRBV18 to TRBJ2-3; 9 bases fit TRBD2. This sequence was found in a person between 18 and 70 years old in good health. The CDR3 region has the DNA TGTGCCAGCTCCCCTCGAGCGGGGGGCCCGGATACGCAGTATTTT. Protein: CASSPRAGGPDTQYF.